These 29 T cell receptor beta chains share one sample of origin, sequenced in a study of tumor-infiltrating lymphocytes in oesophageal squamous cell carcinoma. TCRdb independently ran MiXCR on the PCR reads; one entry per CDR3 protein. The sample has roughly 20,000 distinct CDR3 sequences, under 45% seen once. The sample taken for sequencing was esophageal tumor tissue. The receptors here all came from a male donor with esophageal squamous cell carcinoma.

By its share, this clonotype is medium-sized. The chain couples TRBV10-3 to TRBJ2-1, with TRBD2 matching 7 bases. V lost 11 bases and J lost 4; bases outside the gene matches: 11. From germline, CDR1 is ENHRY and CDR2 SYGVKD. CDR3 length: 14 amino acids. The CDR3 coding sequence is TGTGCCTCCCAGTTGGCGGGGGTATACAATGAGCAGTTCTTC. This sequence encodes CASQLAGVYNEQFF.

On this clonotype: An end of the junction does not agree with germline; a read error may underlie this. The chain couples TRBV5-1 to TRBJ1-1; 9 positions agree with TRBD1. The CDR3 covers 14 residues. Germline assignment: CDR1 SGHRS and CDR2 YFSETQ. In nucleotides, the CDR3 is TGCACCAGCAGCTTGGGACAGGGTTTCTACGAGCAGTACTTT. It specifies CTSSLGQGFYEQYF.

The rearrangement uses TRBV7-6 and TRBJ2-3; D remains ambiguous. The V and J ends lost 6 bases and 5 bases respectively, with 9 bases between them. Germline lookup yields CDR1 SGHVS and CDR2 FNYEAQ. The CDR3 loop spans 12 amino acids. CDR3 residues: CASSPAGDTQYF. In DNA, the CDR3 is TGTGCCAGCAGTCCAGCCGGAGATACGCAGTATTTT.

V gene TRBV5-1 combines with J gene TRBJ2-5, with D perhaps TRBD1 (5 bases). TRBJ2-1 matches the DNA end more closely, so the J call is doubtful. Germline assignment: CDR1 SGHRS and CDR2 YFSETQ. This CDR3 is built from 13 residues. The CDR3 DNA is TGCGCCAGCAGCTTGGGGGGCATCGCCGAGCAGTTCTTC. Its protein is CASSLGGIAEQFF.

Ten or more counts support this clonotype. The chain couples TRBV6-6 to TRBJ1-2; D uncertain. This CDR3 comprises 13 residues. The V end was cut by 0 bases, the J end by 3 bases, with 5 bases between. Per germline, CDR1 MNHNY and CDR2 SVGAGI (reference sequence). CDR3 residues: CASSYSADYGYTF. CDR3 coding DNA: TGTGCCAGCAGTTACTCGGCAGACTATGGCTACACCTTC.

There are many counts of this clonotype. The rearrangement links TRBV7-2 to TRBJ2-3; D unclear. Trimming cost V 2 bases and J 0 bases, with 0 bases left between them. The CDR3 covers 12 residues. In germline, CDR1 is SGHTA, CDR2 FQGNSA. CDR3 coding DNA: TGTGCCAGCAGCTTAAGCACAGATACGCAGTATTTT. It codes for CASSLSTDTQYF.

This clonotype was counted many times. The CDR3 spells CASSLGLEPGELFF. CDR3 DNA: TGCGCCAGCAGCTTGGGTCTGGAGCCCGGGGAGCTGTTTTTT. The chain recombines TRBV5-1 with TRBJ2-2, with D unclear. Trimming shortened V by 0 bases and J by 6 bases, and 9 bases separated the two germline ends. In germline, CDR1 is SGHRS, CDR2 YFSETQ. The CDR3 is 14 amino acids.

By proportion, this clonotype is medium-sized (0.01 to 0.1%). The chain combines TRBV28 with TRBJ1-5; D remains ambiguous. CDR1 and CDR2 (germline): MDHEN, SYDVKM. Trimming removed 7 bases at V and 4 bases at J, with 8 bases between. The CDR3 runs to 12 residues. In DNA form, the CDR3 reads TGTGCCAGCATGTACGCAAATCAGCCCCAGCATTTT. Encoded protein: CASMYANQPQHF.

The V call is TRBV5-1, the J call TRBJ2-3; the D call may be TRBD1 or TRBD2 (5 bases each). The germline V gene has CDR1 SGHRS and CDR2 YFSETQ. Trimming cost V 8 bases and J 11 bases, with 24 bases left between them. CDR3 length equals 14 residues. DNA for the CDR3: TGCGCCAGTAACCGGGACGCGGCCTACAATGAGCAGTATTTT. Encoded protein: CASNRDAAYNEQYF.

At least ten counts were recorded for this clonotype. The chain employs TRBV28 and TRBJ2-7; 8 positions match TRBD1. The CDR3 covers 13 residues. Germline lookup yields CDR1 MDHEN and CDR2 SYDVKM. The V and J ends lost 5 bases and 3 bases, in that order; junction bases with no gene match: 3. Here the CDR3 reads CASSVDRGYEQYF. CDR3 nucleotides: TGTGCCAGCAGTGTAGACAGGGGCTACGAGCAGTACTTC.

The genes are TRBV19 and TRBJ2-2; tentatively, D is TRBD1 (6 bases). Germline V lookup: CDR1 LNHDA, CDR2 SQIVND (reference sequence). Trimming removed 4 bases at V and 5 bases at J, with 11 bases between. The CDR3 extends over 14 amino acids. The CDR3 DNA sequence: TGTGCCAGTAGTACCTACAGGGTTACCGGGGAGCTGTTTTTT. Its protein product is CASSTYRVTGELFF.

This chain connects TRBV7-2 to TRBJ2-1; D uncertain. Matching the DNA end better, TRBJ2-7 makes the J call doubtful. Germline V gene sequence: CDR1 SGHTA, CDR2 FQGNSA. The CDR3 has 13 amino acids. CDR3 sequence reads: CASRRLPLYEQYF. As DNA, the CDR3 is TGTGCCAGCCGCCGACTCCCTCTCTACGAGCAGTACTTC.

Sample share makes this clonotype medium-sized. The chain has TRBV7-9 and TRBJ2-1, with 7 positions matching TRBD1. Germline trimming cut 1 base from V and 12 bases from J; bases unmatched to any gene: 3. The CDR3 extends over 12 amino acids. Germline V lookup: CDR1 SEHNR, CDR2 FQNEAQ (reference sequence). The CDR3 protein is CASSLGTGGQFF. The CDR3 DNA reads TGTGCCAGCAGCTTAGGGACAGGTGGGCAGTTCTTC.

This clonotype was detected many times. The J gene is TRBJ1-3, the V gene TRBV28; tentatively, D is TRBD1 (5 bases). Looked up from germline, CDR1 is MDHEN and CDR2 is SYDVKM. The CDR3 is 15 residues long. The ends were cut back, 1 base at V and 1 base at J, with 8 bases in the middle. The CDR3 reads CASSLSGLSGNTIYF. The CDR3 nucleotides are TGTGCCAGCAGTTTATCGGGACTTTCTGGAAACACCATATATTTT.

This clonotype was seen ten or more times. The genes are TRBV19 and TRBJ2-7; 7 bases are shared with TRBD1. In germline, CDR1 is LNHDA, CDR2 SQIVND (reference sequence). The CDR3 has 13 amino acids. J was trimmed by 2 bases and V by 4 bases; bases with no gene match: 2. The CDR3 loop reads CASSKDRTYEQYF. CDR3 DNA sequence: TGTGCCAGTAGTAAGGACAGGACCTACGAGCAGTACTTC. The full variable domain, in which reference TRBV19 and TRBJ2-7 provide the parts outside the CDR3, is DGGITQSPKYLFRKEGQNVTLSCEQNLNHDAMYWYRQDPGQGLRLIYYSQIVNDFQKGDIAEGYSVSREKKESFPLTVTSAQKNPTAFYLCASSKDRTYEQYFGPGTRLTVT.

In regard to this clonotype: Mismatch with germline at one junction end may stem from a read error. The chain is built from TRBV7-6 and TRBJ2-3; a weak D match, TRBD1 (6 bases). The J call may be wrong; the DNA end is better matched by TRBJ2-5. Germline V lookup: CDR1 SGHVS, CDR2 FNYEAQ. The CDR3 covers 14 residues. CDR3 loop: CASSSQGPKETQYF. CDR3 DNA: TGTGCTAGCAGCTCACAGGGACCTAAGGAGACCCAGTACTTC.

This clonotype has just a few counts. V and J are TRBV9 and TRBJ1-2; TRBD1 agrees at 7 bases. Germline trimming cut 0 bases from V and 4 bases from J; bases unmatched to any gene: 3. The CDR3 totals 14 residues. Germline CDR1 reads SGDLS; CDR2 reads YYNGEE. The CDR3 here is CASSVGDSLYGYTF. Written as DNA, the CDR3 is TGTGCCAGCAGCGTAGGGGACAGCCTCTATGGCTACACCTTC.

Judged by abundance, this clonotype is medium-sized. The rearrangement uses TRBV6-1 and TRBJ1-1; TRBD1 might be the D (5 bases). The CDR3 is made up of 12 amino acids. Germline lookup yields CDR1 MNHNS and CDR2 SASEGT. Between the trimmed V and J ends, which lost 5 bases and 4 bases, there was a span of 8 bases. The CDR3, as DNA: TGTGCCAGCAGTTCGACAGCCACTGAAGCTTTCTTT. Amino acid sequence: CASSSTATEAFF.

Comments on this clonotype: The junction differs from germline at one of its ends, possibly a read error. The rearrangement links TRBV18 to TRBJ2-2; 12 bases are shared with TRBD2. From germline, CDR1 is KGHSH and CDR2 LQKENI. There are 16 residues in the CDR3. In DNA, the CDR3 is TGTGTCAGCTCACTGAGACTAGCGGGAGACACCGGGGAGCTGTTTTTT. It translates to CVSSLRLAGDTGELFF.

Turning to this clonotype: Being one base from a much bigger clone, this may be a read error. J is TRBJ2-5 and V is TRBV6-1, with 11 bases that match TRBD2. Germline trimming cut 5 bases from V and 11 bases from J; bases unmatched to any gene: 10. The germline CDR1 and CDR2 sequences are MNHNS and SASEGT. There are 14 residues in the CDR3. The CDR3 is CASSPRLAGNEQYF. The CDR3 region has the DNA TGTGCCAGCAGTCCCAGACTAGCGGGAAATGAGCAGTACTTC.

This clonotype was detected many times. The V gene is TRBV7-9, the J gene TRBJ2-1; D is uncertain. V was pared by 1 base and J by 9 bases, with 16 bases between. This CDR3 region has 15 residues. CDR1 SEHNR and CDR2 FQNEAQ come from the germline V gene (reference sequence). DNA for the CDR3: TGTGCCAGCAGCTTAGATAGGAGCGTAGCCGCTGAGCAGTTCTTC. It yields the protein CASSLDRSVAAEQFF.

Many counts were recorded for this clonotype. This rearrangement joins TRBV5-1 to TRBJ1-4; possible D gene TRBD1, 5 bases. CDR3 length equals 15 residues. Trimming pared 3 bases from V and 0 bases from J, leaving 9 bases between. CDR1 SGHRS and CDR2 YFSETQ come from the germline V gene. The CDR3 spells CASSWGTSTNEKLFF. The CDR3 region has the DNA TGCGCCAGCAGCTGGGGGACTTCAACTAATGAAAAACTGTTTTTT.

The CDR3 DNA is TGTGCCAGCAGCTTAGCGGGAAGGGCAAATGAGCAGTTCTTC. Amino acids: CASSLAGRANEQFF. The chain carries TRBV7-9 and TRBJ2-5; unclear D gene. The DNA matches TRBJ2-1 better at its end, which makes the J call doubtful. There are 14 residues in the CDR3. CDR1 is SEHNR and CDR2 is FQNEAQ in the germline V gene (reference sequence).

The CDR3 coding sequence is TGCGCCAGCAGCTCCCTAGGCAATGAGCAGTACTTC. Amino acids: CASSSLGNEQYF. The chain links TRBV5-1 to TRBJ2-7; no definite D call. The CDR3 is 12 amino acids. Germline CDR1 is SGHRS and CDR2 is YFSETQ. V was pared by 3 bases and J by 7 bases, with 11 bases between.

V usage is TRBV4-1 and J usage is TRBJ1-3; D ambiguous. Germline assignment: CDR1 MGHRA and CDR2 YSYEKL. V was pared by 2 bases and J by 8 bases, with 10 bases between. CDR3 length: 13 amino acids. Here the CDR3 reads CASSQLFEDTIYF. The CDR3 DNA sequence: TGCGCCAGCAGCCAACTATTCGAAGACACCATATATTTT.

This clonotype was counted once. Germline is not matched at one junction end, which may reflect a read error. The chain is built from TRBV7-2 and TRBJ2-3, with D hard to call. The tail of the sequence fits TRBJ2-5 better, so the J call may be wrong. The CDR3 extends over 14 amino acids. The V gene's germline CDR1 is SGHTA and CDR2 FQGNSA. CDR3 bases: TGTGCCAGCAGCTTAGTTTTGGTCCAAGGGACCCAGTACTTC. This encodes CASSLVLVQGTQYF.

The chain couples TRBV28 to TRBJ2-7; the D is unclear. This CDR3 spans 13 amino acids. V lost 7 bases and J 3 bases, leaving 13 bases between the germline ends. The germline gives CDR1 MDHEN, CDR2 SYDVKM. CDR3 DNA: TGTGCCAGCATCCCCAGCGCCGGCTACGAGCAGTACTTC. It encodes CASIPSAGYEQYF.

This clonotype was counted ten times or more. Given a much more abundant clone one base away, this may be a read error. The V and J genes are TRBV12-3 or TRBV12-4 and TRBJ2-7; D possibly corresponds to TRBD1 (5 bases). This CDR3 has 13 residues. V was clipped by 3 bases and J by 7 bases, with 13 bases between them. The CDR3 region has the DNA TGTGCCAGCAGTTTGGGGCCATACAATGAGCAGTACTTC. It codes for CASSLGPYNEQYF.

The chain uses TRBV7-3 and TRBJ2-7; 12 nucleotides match TRBD2. Germline loops: CDR1 SGHTA, CDR2 FQGTGA. The trim removed 3 bases at V and 1 base at J, leaving 4 bases unmatched. The CDR3 covers 16 residues. CDR3 loop: CASSFATSGRSYEQYF. In DNA form, the CDR3 reads TGTGCCAGCAGCTTCGCGACTAGCGGGAGATCCTACGAGCAGTACTTC.